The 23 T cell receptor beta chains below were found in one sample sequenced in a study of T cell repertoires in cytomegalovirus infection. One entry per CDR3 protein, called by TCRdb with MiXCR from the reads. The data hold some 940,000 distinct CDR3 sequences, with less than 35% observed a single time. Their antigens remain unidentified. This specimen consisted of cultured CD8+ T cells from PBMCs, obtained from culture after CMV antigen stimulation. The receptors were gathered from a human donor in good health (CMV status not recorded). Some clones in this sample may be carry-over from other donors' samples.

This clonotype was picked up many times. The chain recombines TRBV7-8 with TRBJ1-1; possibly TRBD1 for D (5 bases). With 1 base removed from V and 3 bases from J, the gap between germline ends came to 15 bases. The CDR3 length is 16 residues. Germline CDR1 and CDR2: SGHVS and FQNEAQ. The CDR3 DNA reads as TGTGCCAGCAGCTTAGGTCCTCAGGGCCCGGACACTGAAGCTTTCTTT. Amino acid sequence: CASSLGPQGPDTEAFF. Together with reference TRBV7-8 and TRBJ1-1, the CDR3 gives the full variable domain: GAGVSQSPRYKVAKRGQDVALRCDPISGHVSLFWYQQALGQGPEFLTYFQNEAQLDKSGLPSDRFFAERPEGSVSTLKIQRTQQEDSAVYLCASSLGPQGPDTEAFFGQGTRLTVV.

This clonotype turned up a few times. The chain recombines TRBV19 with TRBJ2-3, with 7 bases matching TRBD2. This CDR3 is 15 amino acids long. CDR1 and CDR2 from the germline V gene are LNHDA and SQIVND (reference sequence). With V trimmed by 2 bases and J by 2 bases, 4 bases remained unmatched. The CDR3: CASSILAAITDTQYF. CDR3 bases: TGTGCCAGTAGTATACTAGCGGCGATCACAGATACGCAGTATTTT. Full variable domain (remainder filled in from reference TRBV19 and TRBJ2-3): DGGITQSPKYLFRKEGQNVTLSCEQNLNHDAMYWYRQDPGQGLRLIYYSQIVNDFQKGDIAEGYSVSREKKESFPLTVTSAQKNPTAFYLCASSILAAITDTQYFGPGTRLTVL.

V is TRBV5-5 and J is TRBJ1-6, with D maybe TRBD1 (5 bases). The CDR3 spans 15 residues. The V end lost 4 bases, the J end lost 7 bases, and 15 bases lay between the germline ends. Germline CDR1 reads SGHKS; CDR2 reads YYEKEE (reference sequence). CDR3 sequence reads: CASSLGLSRNSPLHF. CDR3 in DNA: TGTGCCAGCAGCCTGGGACTGAGTCGAAATTCACCCCTCCACTTT.

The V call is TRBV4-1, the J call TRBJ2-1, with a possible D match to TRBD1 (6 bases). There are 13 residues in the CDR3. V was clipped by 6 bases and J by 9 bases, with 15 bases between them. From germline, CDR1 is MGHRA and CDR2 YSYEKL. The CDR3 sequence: CASSSVWGREQFF. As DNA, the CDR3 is TGCGCCAGCAGTTCTGTTTGGGGGCGTGAGCAGTTCTTC.

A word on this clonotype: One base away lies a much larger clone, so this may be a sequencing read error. The CDR3 DNA sequence: TGTGTCAGCAGCTTAGGCGGCGCGCTCGGGTCCTACAATGAGCAGTTCTTC. It encodes CVSSLGGALGSYNEQFF. This chain connects TRBV7-2 to TRBJ2-1; D uncertain. The CDR3 covers 17 residues. CDR1 SGHTA and CDR2 FQGNSA come from the germline V gene.

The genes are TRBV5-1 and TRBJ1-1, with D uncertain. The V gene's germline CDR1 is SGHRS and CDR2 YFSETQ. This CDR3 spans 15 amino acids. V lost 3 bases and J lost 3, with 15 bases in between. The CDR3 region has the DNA TGCGCCAGCAGCTCCGTTACTCCGGAGGACACTGAAGCTTTCTTT. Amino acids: CASSSVTPEDTEAFF. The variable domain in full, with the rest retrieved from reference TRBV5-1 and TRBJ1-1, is KAGVTQTPRYLIKTRGQQVTLSCSPISGHRSVSWYQQTPGQGLQFLFEYFSETQRNKGNFPGRFSGRQFSNSRSEMNVSTLELGDSALYLCASSSVTPEDTEAFFGQGTRLTVV.

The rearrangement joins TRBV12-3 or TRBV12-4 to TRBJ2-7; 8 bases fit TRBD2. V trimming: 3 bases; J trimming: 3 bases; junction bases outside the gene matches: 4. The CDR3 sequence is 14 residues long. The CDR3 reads CASSLGGGLYEQYF. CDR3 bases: TGTGCCAGCAGTTTGGGCGGGGGGCTCTACGAGCAGTACTTC.

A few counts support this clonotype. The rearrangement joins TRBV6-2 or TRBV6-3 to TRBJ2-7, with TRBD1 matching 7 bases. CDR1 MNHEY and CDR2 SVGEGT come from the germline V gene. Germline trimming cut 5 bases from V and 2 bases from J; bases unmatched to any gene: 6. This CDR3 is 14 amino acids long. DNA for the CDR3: TGTGCCAGCAGTCAATACAGGGGTCCCTACGAGCAGTACGTC. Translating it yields CASSQYRGPYEQYV.

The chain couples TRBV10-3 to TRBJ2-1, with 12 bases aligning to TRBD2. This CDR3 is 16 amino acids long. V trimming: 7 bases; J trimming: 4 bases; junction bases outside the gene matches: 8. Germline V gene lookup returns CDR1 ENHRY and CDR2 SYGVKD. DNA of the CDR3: TGTGCCATCACCACGCCGACTAGCGGGGGATACAATGAGCAGTTCTTC. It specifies CAITTPTSGGYNEQFF.

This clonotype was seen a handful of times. Here the CDR3 DNA reads TGTGCCAGCAGCGCAGGGGGCGCTTCTGGAAACACCATATATTTT. This gives the protein CASSAGGASGNTIYF. This rearrangement joins TRBV7-9 to TRBJ1-3; TRBD1 agrees at 8 bases. Germline CDR1 SEHNR, CDR2 FQNEAQ (reference sequence). The V gene end was trimmed by 5 bases and the J gene end by 1 base; junction bases not matched to a gene: 4. This CDR3 is 15 amino acids long.

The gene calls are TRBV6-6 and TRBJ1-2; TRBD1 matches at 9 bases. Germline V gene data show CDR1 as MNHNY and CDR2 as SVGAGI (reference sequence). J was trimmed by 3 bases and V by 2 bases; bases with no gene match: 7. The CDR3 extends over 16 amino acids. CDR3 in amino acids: CASSYPGQGRDYGYTF. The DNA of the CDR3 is TGTGCCAGCAGTTACCCCGGACAGGGGAGGGACTATGGCTACACCTTC.

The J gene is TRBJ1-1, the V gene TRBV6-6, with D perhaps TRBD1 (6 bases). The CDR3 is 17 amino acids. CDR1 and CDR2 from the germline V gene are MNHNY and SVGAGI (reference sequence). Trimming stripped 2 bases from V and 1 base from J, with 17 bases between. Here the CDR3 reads CASSYGHRAPQNTEAFF. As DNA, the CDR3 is TGTGCCAGCAGTTACGGGCACAGGGCCCCCCAGAACACTGAAGCTTTCTTT.

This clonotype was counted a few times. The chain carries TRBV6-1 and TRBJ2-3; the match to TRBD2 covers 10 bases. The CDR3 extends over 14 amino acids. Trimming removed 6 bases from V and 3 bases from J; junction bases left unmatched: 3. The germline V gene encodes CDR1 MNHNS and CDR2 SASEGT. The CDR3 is CASSGLAETDTQYF. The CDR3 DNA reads TGTGCCAGCAGCGGACTAGCGGAAACAGATACGCAGTATTTT.

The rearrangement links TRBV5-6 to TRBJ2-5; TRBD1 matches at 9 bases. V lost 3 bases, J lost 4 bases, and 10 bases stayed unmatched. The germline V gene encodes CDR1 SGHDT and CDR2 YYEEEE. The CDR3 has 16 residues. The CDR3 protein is CASSSWTGERRETQYF. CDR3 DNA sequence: TGTGCCAGCAGCTCATGGACAGGGGAGCGCCGAGAGACCCAGTACTTC.

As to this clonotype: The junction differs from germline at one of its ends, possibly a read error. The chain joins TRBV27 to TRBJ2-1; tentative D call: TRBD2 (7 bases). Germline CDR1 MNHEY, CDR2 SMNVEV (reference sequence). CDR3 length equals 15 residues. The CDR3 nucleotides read TGTGCCAGCAGTTTAAGGAGGGGGGGCTACAATAAGCAGTTCTTC. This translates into CASSLRRGGYNKQFF.

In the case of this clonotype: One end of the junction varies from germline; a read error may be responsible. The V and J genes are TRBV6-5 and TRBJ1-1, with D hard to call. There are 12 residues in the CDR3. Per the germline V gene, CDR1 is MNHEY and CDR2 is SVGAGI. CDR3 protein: CAGSYSLTEAFF. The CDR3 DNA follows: TGTGCCGGCAGTTACTCCCTCACTGAAGCTTTCTTT.

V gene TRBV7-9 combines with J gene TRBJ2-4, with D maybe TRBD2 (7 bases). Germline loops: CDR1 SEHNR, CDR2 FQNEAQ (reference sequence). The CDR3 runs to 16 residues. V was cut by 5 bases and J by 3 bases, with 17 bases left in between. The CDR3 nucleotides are TGTGCCAGCAGCGAGTACTGGGGAGGGGGCAAAAACATTCAGTACTTC. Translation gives CASSEYWGGGKNIQYF.

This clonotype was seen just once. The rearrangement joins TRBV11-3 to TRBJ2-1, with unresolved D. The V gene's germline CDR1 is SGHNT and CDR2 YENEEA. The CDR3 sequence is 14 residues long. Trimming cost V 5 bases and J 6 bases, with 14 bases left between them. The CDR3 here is CASSPTPWRNEQFF. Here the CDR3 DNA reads TGTGCCAGCAGCCCAACGCCTTGGCGCAATGAGCAGTTCTTC.

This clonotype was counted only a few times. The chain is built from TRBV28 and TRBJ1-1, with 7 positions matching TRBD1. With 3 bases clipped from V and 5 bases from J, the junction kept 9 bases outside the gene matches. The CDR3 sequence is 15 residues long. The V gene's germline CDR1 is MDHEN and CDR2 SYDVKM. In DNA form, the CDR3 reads TGTGCCAGCAGTTTCCCGGACAGGCTTCGTACTGAAGCTTTCTTT. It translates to CASSFPDRLRTEAFF.

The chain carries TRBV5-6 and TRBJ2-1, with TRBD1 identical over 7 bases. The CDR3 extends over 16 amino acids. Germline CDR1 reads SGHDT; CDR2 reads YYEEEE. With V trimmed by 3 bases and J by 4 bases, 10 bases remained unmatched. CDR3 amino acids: CASSWGTGVGYNEQFF. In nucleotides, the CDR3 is TGTGCCAGCAGCTGGGGTACAGGGGTGGGGTACAATGAGCAGTTCTTC.

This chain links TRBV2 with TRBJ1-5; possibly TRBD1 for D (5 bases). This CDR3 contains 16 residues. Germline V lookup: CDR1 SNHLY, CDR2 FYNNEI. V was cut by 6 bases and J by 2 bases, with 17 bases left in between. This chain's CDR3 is CASSDPSRGGNQPQHF. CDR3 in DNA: TGTGCCAGCAGCGACCCGTCACGGGGCGGCAATCAGCCCCAGCATTTT. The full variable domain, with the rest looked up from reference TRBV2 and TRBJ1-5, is EPEVTQTPSHQVTQMGQEVILRCVPISNHLYFYWYRQILGQKVEFLVSFYNNEISEKSEIFDDQFSVERPDGSNFTLKIRSTKLEDSAMYFCASSDPSRGGNQPQHFGDGTRLSIL.

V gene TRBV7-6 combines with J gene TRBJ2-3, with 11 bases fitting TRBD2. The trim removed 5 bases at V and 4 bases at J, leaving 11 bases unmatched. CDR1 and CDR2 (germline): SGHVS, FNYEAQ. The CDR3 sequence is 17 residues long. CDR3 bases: TGTGCCAGCAGCCCCATACTAGCGGGGGTACGTTCAGATACGCAGTATTTT. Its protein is CASSPILAGVRSDTQYF.

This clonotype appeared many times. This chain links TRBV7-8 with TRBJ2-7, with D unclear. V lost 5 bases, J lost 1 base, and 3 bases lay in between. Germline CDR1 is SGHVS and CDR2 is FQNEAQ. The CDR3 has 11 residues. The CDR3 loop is CASSRSYEQYF. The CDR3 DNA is TGTGCCAGCAGCCGATCCTACGAGCAGTACTTC.